This T cell receptor beta chain appears in the sequencing data of a study of PD-L1 blockade in urothelial cancer. Study-wide background: Patients with male sex and bladder-origin urothelial cancer accounted for most of the 29 enrolled.

Germline CDR1 is SGHDT and CDR2 is YYEEEE. This CDR3 has 16 amino acids. V gave up 0 bases and J gave up 4 bases; unmatched junction bases: 6. The time point here: pretreatment peripheral blood. Per patient, between 1 and 8 samples were collected at pretreatment and on-treatment time points. Method: immunoSEQ multiplex PCR; TCRdb's copy keeps in-frame clones and lacks some. The repertoire holds about 95,000 clones, with around 87% as singletons. This chain links TRBV5-6 with TRBJ2-3, with 9 bases identical to TRBD1. The receptor comes from a man in his 60s with urothelial cancer. The sample consisted of PBMCs, taken around atezolizumab (anti-PD-L1) treatment. CDR3 amino acids: CASSLDRGRDADTQYF. The CDR3 coding sequence is TGTGCCAGCAGCTTGGACAGGGGGCGCGACGCAGATACGCAGTATTTT.